Below, 11 T cell receptor beta chains from the same sample are listed, as sequenced in a study of cytomegalovirus exposure and HLA in healthy donors. 60 Vbeta and 13 Jbeta primers were used in PCR. The protocol was immunoSEQ multiplex PCR, while the TCRdb copy is restricted to in-frame clones and leaves out a portion. The top ten clones hold roughly 5% of a sample with around 100,000 clones, around 73% of them seen once. The sample taken for sequencing was PBMCs. These receptors originate from a woman aged 25 to 39 in good health and CMV-seropositive.

In its sample, this clone was seen once. The V gene is TRBV13, the J gene TRBJ1-2, with unresolved D. This CDR3 has 13 amino acids. Germline V lookup: CDR1 PRHDT, CDR2 FYEKMQ (reference sequence). V lost 0 bases and J 2 bases, leaving 4 bases between the germline ends. In DNA, the CDR3 is TGTGCCAGCAGCTTAGGACAGAACTATGGCTACACCTTC. Protein sequence: CASSLGQNYGYTF.

The chain carries TRBV28 and TRBJ2-7; 16 nucleotides align to TRBD2. The CDR3 contains 17 residues. The J segment lost 2 bases and the V segment lost 6 bases, leaving 7 bases of the junction unmatched. Germline V gives CDR1 MDHEN, CDR2 SYDVKM. In DNA, the CDR3 is TGTGCCAGCAGAACCGCGGGGACTAGCGGGAGGGCCTACGAGCAGTACTTC. The encoded protein is CASRTAGTSGRAYEQYF.

The gene calls are TRBV14 and TRBJ2-1; 11 bases are shared with TRBD2. CDR1 SGHDN and CDR2 FVKESK come from the germline V gene. J gave up 4 bases and V 4 bases, and 9 bases lay outside the gene matches. The CDR3 runs 17 residues. This chain's CDR3 is CASSPRTSGLIYNEQFF. CDR3 nucleotides: TGTGCCAGCAGCCCTCGGACTAGCGGGCTCATTTACAATGAGCAGTTCTTC.

The chain has TRBV7-9 and TRBJ2-1, with D tentatively TRBD2 (5 bases). The CDR3 sequence is 15 residues long. Trimming shortened V by 8 bases and J by 1 base, and 15 bases separated the two germline ends. CDR1 SEHNR and CDR2 FQNEAQ come from the germline V gene (reference sequence). CDR3 bases: TGTGCCAGCTTAACCCGGGGAGAATCCTACAATGAGCAGTTCTTC. This gives the protein CASLTRGESYNEQFF.

The V and J genes are TRBV29-1 and TRBJ2-1, with 10 bases lining up with TRBD2. V dropped 3 bases and J dropped 8; count of bases not matched to a gene: 4. Germline loops: CDR1 SQVTM, CDR2 ANQGSEA. The CDR3 is 13 amino acids. The CDR3 nucleotides read TGCAGCGTTGAGCCTAGCGGGGGCTATGAGCAGTTCTTC. Amino acids: CSVEPSGGYEQFF.

The gene calls are TRBV19 and TRBJ2-7; perhaps TRBD1 as D (6 bases). CDR3 size: 13 residues. The ends were cut back, 4 bases at V and 0 bases at J, with 7 bases in the middle. Looked up from germline, CDR1 is LNHDA and CDR2 is SQIVND (reference sequence). CDR3 region: CASSTDSSYEQYF. The CDR3 bases are TGTGCCAGTAGTACGGACAGCTCCTACGAGCAGTACTTC.

The gene calls are TRBV27 and TRBJ1-4; D not certain. Trimming left V 3 bases short and J 6 bases short, with 20 bases between. Germline values: CDR1 MNHEY, CDR2 SMNVEV (reference sequence). This CDR3 region has 17 residues. CDR3 in DNA: TGTGCCAGCAGTTTCAAGTTCTACCTTCTTGAGGATGAAAAACTGTTTTTT. It is translated as CASSFKFYLLEDEKLFF.

The chain couples TRBV5-1 to TRBJ2-7, with 8 bases that match TRBD2. Germline-derived CDR1 and CDR2 are SGHRS and YFSETQ. The V and J ends lost 6 bases and 6 bases, in that order; junction bases with no gene match: 14. CDR3 length: 15 residues. CDR3 loop: CASTHKVGTRTEQYF. The CDR3, as DNA: TGCGCCAGCACCCATAAAGTTGGGACTAGAACCGAGCAGTACTTC.

The chain uses TRBV4-1 and TRBJ2-5, with TRBD2 as a possible D gene (5 bases). Germline CDR1 and CDR2: MGHRA and YSYEKL. This CDR3 has 14 amino acids. V shed 5 bases and J shed 2 bases, with 12 bases lying between them. Written as DNA, the CDR3 is TGCGCCAGCAGCTTCGGACGGGGACAAGAGACCCAGTACTTC. Its protein is CASSFGRGQETQYF.

This clone was seen a few times. The V and J genes are TRBV30 and TRBJ2-6; D gene ambiguous. The germline V and J ends were trimmed by 0 bases and 1 base, with 10 bases remaining between them. From germline, CDR1 is GTSNPN and CDR2 SVGIG (reference sequence). CDR3 length: 16 amino acids. The CDR3 protein is CAWSVVSRSGANVLTF. CDR3 in DNA: TGTGCCTGGAGTGTGGTCTCCCGGTCTGGGGCCAACGTCCTGACTTTC.

This chain uses TRBV2 with TRBJ2-1; D might be TRBD1 (6 bases). The CDR3 has 13 amino acids. CDR1 SNHLY and CDR2 FYNNEI come from the germline V gene. Trimming removed 6 bases at V and 6 bases at J, with 12 bases between. The CDR3 is CASSGQNGNEQFF. The CDR3 nucleotides read TGTGCCAGCAGCGGACAGAATGGCAATGAGCAGTTCTTC.